This record concerns one T cell receptor (beta chain) sequence. This specimen comes from a study of PD-L1 blockade in urothelial cancer. Whole-study context: Bladder-origin urothelial cancer in males described about 85% of the 29 patients.

Sequencing used immunoSEQ multiplex PCR; TCRdb keeps in-frame clones, though not all of them. Here the sample spans 85,000 to 95,000 clones, almost 90% being singletons. As for time point: pretreatment peripheral blood. The CDR3 extends over 13 amino acids. Per germline, CDR1 SNHLY and CDR2 FYNNEI. V lost 5 bases to trimming and J lost 3 bases, with 8 bases between them. The sequencing used PBMCs, collected around atezolizumab (anti-PD-L1) treatment. This clonotype originated in a man aged 55 to 70 with urothelial cancer. V usage is TRBV2 and J usage is TRBJ1-5, with D uncertain. This CDR3 reads CASSPVNNQPQHF. The CDR3 bases are TGTGCCAGCAGTCCCGTAAACAATCAGCCCCAGCATTTT.